This T cell receptor (beta chain) was observed in a study of T cell changes during pregnancy in multiple sclerosis. The CDR3 has 11 residues. Trimming took 6 bases from V and 8 from J; bases not matched to a gene: 6. Per germline, CDR1 DFQATT and CDR2 SNEGSKA (reference sequence). Produced via immunoSEQ multiplex PCR; TCRdb's table is partial and in-frame only. The repertoire includes 69,000 or so clones, roughly 93% of them detected once, and more than 1.2% sits in the top ten. The V gene is TRBV20-1, the J gene TRBJ1-2, with 7 bases matching TRBD1. Sequences were derived from peripheral blood, sampled in the third trimester of pregnancy. The clonotype originates from a female donor with multiple sclerosis, enrolled in a pregnancy study. The CDR3 bases are TGCAGTGCGAACAGGGGTGAAGGCTACACCTTC. It codes for CSANRGEGYTF.